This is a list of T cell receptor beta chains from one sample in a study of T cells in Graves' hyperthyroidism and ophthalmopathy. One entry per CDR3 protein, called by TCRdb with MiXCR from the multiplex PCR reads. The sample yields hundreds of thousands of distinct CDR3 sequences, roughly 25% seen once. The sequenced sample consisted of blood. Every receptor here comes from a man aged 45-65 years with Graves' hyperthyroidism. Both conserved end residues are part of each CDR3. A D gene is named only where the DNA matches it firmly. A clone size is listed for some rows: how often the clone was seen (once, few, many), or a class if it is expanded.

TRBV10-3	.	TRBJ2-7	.	TGTGCCATCAGTGGCCTTGGGGGCGAGCAGTACTTC	CAISGLGGEQYF
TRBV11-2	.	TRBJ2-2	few	TGTGCCAGCAGCTTTGTCGTTACCGGGGAGCTGTTTTTT	CASSFVVTGELFF
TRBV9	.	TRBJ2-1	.	TGTGCCAGCAGCGTAGTCCCCAGCTCCTACAATGAGCAGTTCTTC	CASSVVPSSYNEQFF
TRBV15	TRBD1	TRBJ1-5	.	TGTGCCACCAGCAGAGAGTTCGGACAGGGGACTCAGCCCCAGCATTTT	CATSREFGQGTQPQHF
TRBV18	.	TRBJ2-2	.	TGTGCCAGCTCACCCTTGAGAGGAGGCGCCGGGGAGCTGTTTTTT	CASSPLRGGAGELFF
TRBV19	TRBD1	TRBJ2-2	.	TGTGCCAGTAGTAGTCACGCGGGACAGGGCAACACCGGGGAGCTGTTTTTT	CASSSHAGQGNTGELFF
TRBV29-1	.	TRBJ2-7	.	TGCAGCGTTGAACGGCAGGGGCCCGAGCAGTACTTC	CSVERQGPEQYF
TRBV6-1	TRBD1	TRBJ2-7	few	TGTGCCAGCAACGACAGGGGAACCTCCTACGAGCAGTACTTC	CASNDRGTSYEQYF
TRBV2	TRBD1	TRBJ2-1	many	TGTGCCAGCAGTGGATCCGGGACAGGACTTGCCGAGCAGTTCTTC	CASSGSGTGLAEQFF
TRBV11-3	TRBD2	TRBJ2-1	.	TGTGCCAGCAGCCGGGAGGGCCGGGGGGAGCAGTTCTTC	CASSREGRGEQFF
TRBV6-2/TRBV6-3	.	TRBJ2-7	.	TGTGCCAGCAGTCCACCCGGGATAGATTACTCCTACGAGCAGTACTTC	CASSPPGIDYSYEQYF
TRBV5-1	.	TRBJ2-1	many	TGCGCCAGCAGCTTGAGACAGGAGCAGTTCTTC	CASSLRQEQFF
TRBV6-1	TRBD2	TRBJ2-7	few	TGTGCCAGCAGGGCTAGCGGGAGTCTGTACGAGCAGTACTTC	CASRASGSLYEQYF
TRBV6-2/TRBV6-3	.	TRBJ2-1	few	TGTGCCAGCAGTTTGGGCCTGGGTGTGTATGAGCAGTTCTTC	CASSLGLGVYEQFF
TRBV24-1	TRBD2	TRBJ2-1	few	TGTGCCTCCAAGAGTGCGGGAGGGGGAGATGAGCAGTTCTTC	CASKSAGGGDEQFF
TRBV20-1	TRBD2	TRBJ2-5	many	TGCAGTGCTGACGGACTAGCGCAAGAGACCCAGTACTTC	CSADGLAQETQYF
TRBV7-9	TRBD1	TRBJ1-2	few	TGTGCCAGCAGCTTAGATGGTACAGGGGGAGGCTACACCTTC	CASSLDGTGGGYTF
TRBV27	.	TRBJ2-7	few	TGTGCCAGCAGTGCCTCGGACGGGTTGGAGCAGTACTTC	CASSASDGLEQYF
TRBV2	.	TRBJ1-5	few	TGTGCCAGCAGTGAGCTGGGGGCTCAGCCCCAGCATTTT	CASSELGAQPQHF
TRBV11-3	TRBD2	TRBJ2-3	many	TGTGCCAGCAGCCTCTTGGGAGGGATGGGCACAGATACGCAGTATTTT	CASSLLGGMGTDTQYF
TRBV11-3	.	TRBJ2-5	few	TGTGCCAGCTCGGGGGGCCGGGGGACCCAGTACTTC	CASSGGRGTQYF
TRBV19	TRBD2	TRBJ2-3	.	TGTGCCAGTAGTACGGGCGGACTAGCGGGAAAGGATACGCAGTATTTT	CASSTGGLAGKDTQYF
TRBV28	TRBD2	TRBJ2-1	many	TGTGCCAGCAGTTTCGGGACTAGCGGGAGCAATGAGCAGTTCTTC	CASSFGTSGSNEQFF
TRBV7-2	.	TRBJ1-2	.	TGTGCCAGCAGCCCAGAGTGGATCTATGGCTACACCTTC	CASSPEWIYGYTF
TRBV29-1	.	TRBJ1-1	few	TGCAGCGTTGGGCACAACGCTGAAGCTTTCTTT	CSVGHNAEAFF
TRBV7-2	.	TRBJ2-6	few	TGTGCCAGCGGGGGCGGAATTTACTCTGGGGCCAACGTCCTGACTTTC	CASGGGIYSGANVLTF
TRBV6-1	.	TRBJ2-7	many	TGTGCCAGCAAACAAGGACTTACCCTCTACGAGCAGTACTTC	CASKQGLTLYEQYF